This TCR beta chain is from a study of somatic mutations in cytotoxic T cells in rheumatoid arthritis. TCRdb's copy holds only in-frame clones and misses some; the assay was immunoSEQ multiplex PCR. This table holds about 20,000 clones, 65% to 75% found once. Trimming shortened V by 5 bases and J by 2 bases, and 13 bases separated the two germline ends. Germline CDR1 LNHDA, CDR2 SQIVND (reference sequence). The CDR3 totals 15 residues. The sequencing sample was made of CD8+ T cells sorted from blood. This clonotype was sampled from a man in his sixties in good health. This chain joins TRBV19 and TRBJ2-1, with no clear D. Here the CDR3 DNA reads TGTGCCAGTAGTCCCGCGGCGGCCCCCTACAATGAGCAGTTCTTC. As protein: CASSPAAAPYNEQFF.